Detailed here is one TCR beta chain. Its target is unknown. Previously described methods and listed TCR primers produced bulk TCR libraries. One entry per CDR3 protein, called by TCRdb with MiXCR from the PCR reads. Of over 600,000 distinct CDR3 sequences listed, just under 20% are singletons. Each library that profiled naive CD8 cells came from around 20,000 to 1,000,000 sorted cells with 10%, 30% or 50% RNA. Sorting recovered naive CD8 T cells on a CD8+CD4-CCR7+CD45RA+ profile. The CDR3 has 15 amino acids. The sample belongs to a study of molecular identifiers for immune sequencing clone quantification. General observations from the study: Clones that had above 20 RNA copies took up over 99% of effector molecules but under 1% in naive cells.

Input material: naive CD8+ T cells from blood, with Jurkat cell RNA spiked in. The subset: FACS-sorted CD8+CD4-CCR7+CD45RA+ naive T cells. The source is a human donor in good health. Some libraries in this study had Jurkat cell RNA spiked in. The chain has TRBV21-1 and TRBJ2-7; TRBD2 is taken as the D call from the table, unchecked against the DNA. TRBV21-1 is annotated as a pseudogene. This chain's CDR3 is CASSKGVSGSYEQYF. The CDR3 coding sequence is TGTGCCAGCAGCAAAGGGGTGAGCGGGTCTTACGAGCAGTACTTC.